The 15 T cell receptor beta chains presented below share a single source sample, sequenced in a study of blood T cells in healthy people across ages. A sample-barcoded 5' primer and a J-beta primer mix were used in a second PCR of about 6 to 11 cycles. TCRdb used MiXCR to reprocess the 5' RACE reads, holding one entry per CDR3 protein. The sample includes roughly 1.9 million distinct CDR3 sequences, about two fifths seen only once; the top ten take 23%. The sequencing input was blood. These receptor sequences come from a human donor in good health.

The chain links TRBV12-3 or TRBV12-4 to TRBJ1-2; D gene unclear. The V and J ends lost 2 bases and 6 bases respectively, with 16 bases between them. This CDR3 comprises 15 residues. The CDR3 DNA reads TGTGCCAGCAGTTTAAGCCGGGGTGGAAGGGATGGCTACACCTTC. Translating it yields CASSLSRGGRDGYTF.

This clonotype has more than one count but fewer than ten. The CDR3 loop is CSATPSAGLSDTQYF. For the CDR3, the DNA is TGCAGTGCCACCCCCTCAGCGGGTCTGTCAGATACGCAGTATTTT. The J gene is TRBJ2-3, the V gene TRBV20-1, with D perhaps matching TRBD2 (6 bases). CDR3 length: 15 amino acids. Trimming left V 6 bases short and J 4 bases short, with 20 bases between. The germline gives CDR1 DFQATT, CDR2 SNEGSKA (reference sequence).

This clonotype was seen a handful of times. The chain combines TRBV25-1 with TRBJ2-7; TRBD1 matches at 10 bases. The V and J ends lost 4 bases and 4 bases, in that order; junction bases with no gene match: 10. CDR1 is MGHDK, CDR2 SYGVNS, per germline. There are 16 residues in the CDR3. Written as DNA, the CDR3 is TGTGCCAGCAGTGGCTACCCCCGGGACAGGGGTTACGAGCAGTACTTC. Its translation: CASSGYPRDRGYEQYF.

The chain couples TRBV20-1 to TRBJ1-1; D might be TRBD1 (5 bases). Trimming left V 2 bases short and J 1 base short, with 14 bases between. The V gene's germline CDR1 is DFQATT and CDR2 SNEGSKA (reference sequence). The CDR3 has 15 residues. The CDR3 region has the DNA TGCAGTGCTAGACCCAGTTCAGGGTGGAACACTGAAGCTTTCTTT. Protein product: CSARPSSGWNTEAFF.

A single count supports this clonotype. The rearrangement joins TRBV2 to TRBJ2-3, with D unresolved. Germline CDR1 and CDR2: SNHLY and FYNNEI. The CDR3 sequence is 16 residues long. V was trimmed by 2 bases and J by 3 bases, leaving 15 bases between them. The CDR3, as DNA: TGTGCCAGCAGTGAATTGGCCGGTCCGCGGACAGATACGCAGTATTTT. Its protein product is CASSELAGPRTDTQYF.

There are many counts of this clonotype. This CDR3 is CSAQPRVAGLEDTQYF. For the CDR3, the DNA is TGCAGCGCCCAGCCCCGAGTAGCGGGGCTCGAAGATACGCAGTATTTT. The chain uses TRBV29-1 and TRBJ2-3; 8 nucleotides match TRBD2. The germline V gene has CDR1 SQVTM and CDR2 ANQGSEA. The CDR3 contains 16 residues. Trimming removed 7 bases from V and 5 bases from J; junction bases left unmatched: 17.

The V and J genes are TRBV6-2 or TRBV6-3 and TRBJ2-1, with 10 nucleotides matching TRBD1. The CDR3 loop spans 15 amino acids. Germline V lookup: CDR1 MNHEY, CDR2 SVGEGT. Trimming took 5 bases from V and 7 from J; bases not matched to a gene: 8. The CDR3 nucleotides are TGTGCCAGCAGTCTCGACAGGGGGCCTAGAAATGAGCAGTTCTTC. Its translation is CASSLDRGPRNEQFF.

The genes are TRBV24-1 and TRBJ2-5; D is perhaps TRBD2 (6 bases). V was pared by 4 bases and J by 4 bases, with 12 bases between. The CDR3 length is 14 residues. Germline CDR1 is KGHDR and CDR2 is SFDVKD. The CDR3 DNA sequence: TGTGCCACCAGTGACACGGACTATATAGAGACCCAGTACTTC. Its translation: CATSDTDYIETQYF.

In this sample, this clonotype turned up a few times. The gene calls are TRBV5-5 and TRBJ1-2, with D uncertain. Trimming took 4 bases from V and 10 from J, leaving 17 bases between them. Germline V gene sequence: CDR1 SGHKS, CDR2 YYEKEE (reference sequence). The length of the CDR3 is 13 residues. The CDR3 sequence: CASSLAMDGTYTF. The DNA of the CDR3 is TGTGCCAGCAGCCTCGCCATGGACGGCACCTACACCTTC.

The gene calls are TRBV24-1 and TRBJ1-2; the D gene is possibly TRBD1 (5 bases). The CDR3 loop spans 14 amino acids. V dropped 1 base and J dropped 8 bases, with 13 bases sitting between them. Looked up from germline, CDR1 is KGHDR and CDR2 is SFDVKD. The CDR3 DNA reads as TGTGCCACCAGTGATTTTACGACCCCAGGGGGCTACACCTTC. As protein: CATSDFTTPGGYTF.

The V and J genes are TRBV4-2 and TRBJ2-1, with D unresolved. This CDR3 is 17 amino acids long. CDR1 and CDR2 (germline): LGHNA, YNFKEQ. V was pared by 1 base and J by 4 bases, with 17 bases between. Here the CDR3 reads CASSQVLGIVAYNEQFF. CDR3 DNA: TGTGCCAGCAGCCAAGTATTGGGAATAGTGGCTTACAATGAGCAGTTCTTC.

The V and J genes are TRBV5-1 and TRBJ2-1; no firm D call. The CDR3 extends over 15 amino acids. V was clipped by 1 base and J by 5 bases, with 13 bases between them. CDR1 is SGHRS and CDR2 is YFSETQ in the germline V gene. In DNA, the CDR3 is TGCGCCAGCAGCTTGCTACTGGGCAGAAACAATGAGCAGTTCTTC. This translates into CASSLLLGRNNEQFF.

J is TRBJ1-2 and V is TRBV7-2; D call uncertain. The CDR3 extends over 11 amino acids. CDR1 is SGHTA and CDR2 is FQGNSA in the germline V gene. Trimming removed 10 bases from V and 2 bases from J, with 8 bases in between. CDR3 coding DNA: TGTGCCAACCAGGAAAACTATGGCTACACCTTC. Translated: CANQENYGYTF.

The chain carries TRBV29-1 and TRBJ2-3; maybe TRBD1 (6 bases). Trimming removed 1 base from V and 2 bases from J, with 10 bases in between. The CDR3 contains 14 residues. CDR1 and CDR2 (germline): SQVTM, ANQGSEA. CDR3: CSVEGGTYTDTQYF. The CDR3 DNA sequence: TGCAGCGTTGAAGGGGGGACATACACAGATACGCAGTATTTT.

This clonotype has only a few counts. The chain has TRBV19 and TRBJ1-1; D ambiguous. The CDR3 spans 13 residues. Trimming pared 1 base from V and 0 bases from J, leaving 3 bases between. Germline-derived CDR1 and CDR2 are LNHDA and SQIVND (reference sequence). The CDR3 DNA is TGTGCCAGTAGTATAGTAGTGAACACTGAAGCTTTCTTT. This sequence encodes CASSIVVNTEAFF.